A single sample is the source of the 30 T cell receptor beta chains below, sequenced in a study of blood T cell repertoires in COVID-19 (dated by TCRdb to 2020 to 2022). Receptor amplification or capture employed the immunoSEQ multiplex PCR assay. The clones in this table, taken by TCRdb from immuneACCESS, are in-frame only. Not every clone is retained; where verified, under half of the shortfall comes from an unresolved V gene, and the cause of the rest is unknown. Present in this sample are some 21,000 clones, 86% of which were seen just once. The biggest ten clones account for approximately 12% of the sample. The source material was peripheral blood. Every receptor here comes from a woman of 80 years or more with active or convalescent COVID-19.

Only one count was recorded for this clone. V and J are TRBV5-6 and TRBJ2-1; tentatively, D is TRBD1 (6 bases). Germline CDR1 is SGHDT and CDR2 is YYEEEE. V lost 3 bases, J lost 3 bases, and 19 bases lay in between. This CDR3 is built from 17 residues. This chain's CDR3 is CASSYRRQETDYNEQFF. In nucleotides, the CDR3 is TGTGCCAGCAGCTACAGAAGACAGGAAACCGACTACAATGAGCAGTTCTTC.

In this sample, this clone turned up once. V usage is TRBV7-2 and J usage is TRBJ1-1; maybe TRBD1 (6 bases). This CDR3 has 15 residues. Germline V gene sequence: CDR1 SGHTA, CDR2 FQGNSA. V shed 3 bases and J shed 1 base, with 12 bases lying between them. CDR3 sequence (DNA): TGTGCCAGCAGCTTTTTGGGGGCCGCGAACACTGAAGCTTTCTTT. It is translated as CASSFLGAANTEAFF.

This clone was detected once. The CDR3 loop reads CSASTLGAGNQPQHF. The CDR3, as DNA: TGCAGTGCTAGTACTCTTGGGGCCGGCAATCAGCCCCAGCATTTT. The rearrangement links TRBV20-1 to TRBJ1-5; D may be TRBD1 (5 bases). From germline, CDR1 is DFQATT and CDR2 SNEGSKA (reference sequence). V lost 3 bases to trimming and J lost 2 bases, with 14 bases between them. The CDR3 has 15 amino acids.

This clone was seen a single time. The chain uses TRBV7-2 and TRBJ1-4, with 8 bases matching TRBD1. From germline, CDR1 is SGHTA and CDR2 FQGNSA. This CDR3 has 15 residues. After removal of 5 bases from V and 5 bases from J, the junction contained 7 bases not matched to a gene. CDR3 coding DNA: TGTGCCAGCAGCCTCGGACAGGGTAGAAATGAAAAACTGTTTTTT. Its translation is CASSLGQGRNEKLFF.

This chain joins TRBV7-2 and TRBJ1-4, with D maybe TRBD1 (6 bases). V lost 5 bases, J lost 6 bases, and 16 bases lay in between. The CDR3 runs to 15 residues. Germline V lookup: CDR1 SGHTA, CDR2 FQGNSA. CDR3 nucleotides: TGTGCCAGCAGCGCACAGGGTCACCGTGATGAAAAACTGTTTTTT. It specifies CASSAQGHRDEKLFF.

V gene TRBV27 combines with J gene TRBJ2-3, with a weak D call TRBD1 (6 bases). Trimming pared 6 bases from V and 6 bases from J, leaving 19 bases between. In germline, CDR1 is MNHEY, CDR2 SMNVEV (reference sequence). CDR3 size: 15 residues. In DNA form, the CDR3 reads TGTGCCAGCAGCCTCAAACAGGGTGGGGAGGATACGCAGTATTTT. As protein: CASSLKQGGEDTQYF.

The table lists this clone with a count of one. At one end the junction does not follow the germline gene, possibly because of a read error. J is TRBJ1-2 and V is TRBV6-2 or TRBV6-3; TRBD1 might be the D (6 bases). This CDR3 comprises 14 residues. Per the germline V gene, CDR1 is MNHEY and CDR2 is SVGEGT. In DNA form, the CDR3 reads TGTGCCAGCAGCTCTATACAGGGAGCGGTGGGAACCGGCTTC. Amino acids: CASSSIQGAVGTGF.

V and J are TRBV5-5 and TRBJ2-3, with D perhaps matching TRBD1 (6 bases). With 0 bases removed from V and 0 bases from J, the gap between germline ends came to 11 bases. CDR1 is SGHKS, CDR2 YYEKEE, per germline (reference sequence). CDR3 length equals 16 residues. This CDR3 reads CASSLGQGTSTDTQYF. The CDR3 DNA reads TGTGCCAGCAGCTTGGGCCAGGGGACCAGCACAGATACGCAGTATTTT.

This chain connects TRBV30 to TRBJ1-5, with 8 bases identical to TRBD1. The length of the CDR3 is 16 residues. Germline CDR1 and CDR2: GTSNPN and SVGIG (reference sequence). After removal of 0 bases from V and 7 bases from J, the junction contained 11 bases not matched to a gene. CDR3 region: CAWSVQGRGRLQPQHF. In nucleotides, the CDR3 is TGTGCCTGGAGTGTACAAGGCAGGGGGCGATTGCAGCCCCAGCATTTT.

This chain joins TRBV9 and TRBJ1-2; D is possibly TRBD1 (5 bases). The V end was cut by 3 bases, the J end by 3 bases, with 15 bases between. The CDR3 totals 15 residues. From germline, CDR1 is SGDLS and CDR2 YYNGEE. CDR3: CASSGQPVSHYGYTF. CDR3 sequence (DNA): TGTGCCAGCAGCGGACAGCCCGTCTCTCACTATGGCTACACCTTC.

The chain is built from TRBV1 and TRBJ2-7; the table calls TRBD2, which could not be checked here. TRBV1 is an annotated pseudogene. This CDR3 region has 19 residues. The CDR3 loop reads CTSGNRGASGPLGSYEQYF. The CDR3 DNA sequence: TGCACCAGCGGAAATAGAGGGGCTAGCGGGCCTCTGGGATCCTACGAGCAGTACTTC.

The chain is built from TRBV28 and TRBJ1-3; perhaps TRBD1 as D (5 bases). The CDR3 is 14 amino acids. Germline V gives CDR1 MDHEN, CDR2 SYDVKM. The ends were cut back, 5 bases at V and 0 bases at J, with 8 bases in the middle. CDR3 region: CASSTGPSGNTIYF. The CDR3 DNA reads as TGTGCCAGCAGTACAGGCCCCTCTGGAAACACCATATATTTT.

V gene TRBV5-1 combines with J gene TRBJ2-5; D call uncertain. The V and J ends lost 5 bases and 0 bases respectively, with 11 bases between them. This CDR3 is 14 amino acids long. The germline V gene has CDR1 SGHRS and CDR2 YFSETQ. The CDR3 DNA reads as TGCGCCAGCAGTGTACTCCCGTACCAAGAGACCCAGTACTTC. Encoded protein: CASSVLPYQETQYF.

This sequence joins TRBV7-8 and TRBJ1-5; 7 bases align to TRBD1. V dropped 0 bases and J dropped 3; count of bases not matched to a gene: 2. From germline, CDR1 is SGHVS and CDR2 FQNEAQ. The CDR3 runs to 15 residues. CDR3 loop: CASSLAGGDNQPQHF. The DNA for the CDR3 is TGTGCCAGCAGCTTAGCAGGGGGCGACAATCAGCCCCAGCATTTT.

In this sample, this clone turned up once. J is TRBJ1-1 and V is TRBV6-6; D is uncertain. The germline V gene has CDR1 MNHNY and CDR2 SVGAGI (reference sequence). V lost 3 bases and J lost 7, with 9 bases in between. The CDR3 is 12 residues long. This CDR3 reads CASSYVASEAFF. CDR3 nucleotides: TGTGCCAGCAGTTATGTAGCCAGTGAAGCTTTCTTT.

The genes are TRBV9 and TRBJ2-3; 15 positions agree with TRBD2. V was pared by 0 bases and J by 2 bases, with 4 bases of the junction left unmatched. CDR1 is SGDLS and CDR2 is YYNGEE in the germline V gene. This CDR3 is 18 amino acids long. CDR3 nucleotides: TGTGCCAGCAGCGTAGAGGGACTAGCGGGGGGACTCACAGATACGCAGTATTTT. Its translation is CASSVEGLAGGLTDTQYF.

J is TRBJ2-6 and V is TRBV15; TRBD2 might be the D (6 bases). CDR1 is LNHNV, CDR2 YYDKDF, per germline (reference sequence). The CDR3 is made up of 14 amino acids. V lost 3 bases, J lost 6 bases, and 9 bases lay in between. As DNA, the CDR3 is TGTGCCACCAGCAGCCGGGAGCAGGCCAACGTCCTGACTTTC. Translating gives CATSSREQANVLTF.

The V gene is TRBV28, the J gene TRBJ1-2; 10 bases map to TRBD1. The J segment lost 8 bases and the V segment lost 6 bases, leaving 9 bases of the junction unmatched. This CDR3 is built from 14 residues. The V gene's germline CDR1 is MDHEN and CDR2 SYDVKM. In nucleotides, the CDR3 is TGTGCCAGCAGACGCACCGGGACAGGGGACGGCTACACCTTC. Translation gives CASRRTGTGDGYTF.

This chain connects TRBV11-3 to TRBJ2-1; D might be TRBD1 (6 bases). This CDR3 is built from 16 residues. Trimming left V 2 bases short and J 5 bases short, with 16 bases between. Germline CDR1 reads SGHNT; CDR2 reads YENEEA. CDR3: CASSLTGFRENNEQFF. The CDR3 coding sequence is TGTGCCAGCAGCTTAACAGGGTTTCGAGAAAACAATGAGCAGTTCTTC.

The genes are TRBV3-1 (or the pseudogene TRBV3-2) and TRBJ1-1; D is undetermined. The CDR3 totals 15 residues. In germline, CDR1 is LGHDT, CDR2 YNNKEL (reference sequence). V was trimmed by 1 base and J by 1 base, leaving 10 bases between them. Here the CDR3 reads CASSQGLPSNTEAFF. CDR3 nucleotide sequence: TGTGCCAGCAGCCAAGGTCTACCGTCGAACACTGAAGCTTTCTTT.

V gene TRBV6-5 combines with J gene TRBJ1-1; TRBD1 might be the D (5 bases). Trimming left V 6 bases short and J 2 bases short, with 13 bases between. This CDR3 comprises 14 residues. In germline, CDR1 is MNHEY, CDR2 SVGAGI. CDR3 nucleotide sequence: TGTGCCAGCAGACGCCAGGGCCTTAACACTGAAGCTTTCTTT. The encoded protein is CASRRQGLNTEAFF.

The chain has TRBV5-4 and TRBJ2-5, with D perhaps TRBD1 (5 bases). Germline CDR1 is SGHNT and CDR2 is YYREEE (reference sequence). V was trimmed by 6 bases and J by 2 bases, leaving 14 bases between them. The CDR3 runs 14 residues. CDR3 protein: CASKRPGSQETQYF. The CDR3 coding sequence is TGTGCCAGCAAGAGGCCAGGGTCACAAGAGACCCAGTACTTC.

V usage is TRBV5-1 and J usage is TRBJ2-2, with D unclear. V was cut by 2 bases and J by 0 bases, with 11 bases left in between. The CDR3 is made up of 16 amino acids. CDR1 and CDR2 from the germline V gene are SGHRS and YFSETQ. The CDR3 is CASSFLGRANTGELFF. The DNA of the CDR3 is TGCGCCAGCAGCTTTCTCGGCCGGGCGAACACCGGGGAGCTGTTTTTT.

The chain couples TRBV30 to TRBJ1-6; 7 bases fit TRBD1. V was pared by 2 bases and J by 9 bases, with 4 bases of the junction left unmatched. CDR3 size: 13 residues. Germline V lookup: CDR1 GTSNPN, CDR2 SVGIG (reference sequence). CDR3 in DNA: TGTGCCTGGAGTAGACAGGGAAGTTCACCCCTCCACTTT. Its protein product is CAWSRQGSSPLHF.

The chain joins TRBV28 to TRBJ1-4; D remains unclear. This CDR3 has 16 amino acids. Germline V gene sequence: CDR1 MDHEN, CDR2 SYDVKM. V lost 4 bases and J lost 8, with 20 bases in between. The CDR3 sequence is CASSSQGIGGSEKLFF. CDR3 in DNA: TGTGCCAGCAGTTCCCAAGGAATAGGAGGATCCGAAAAACTGTTTTTT.

The chain carries TRBV16 and TRBJ2-7; TRBD1 is a possible D gene (6 bases). The CDR3 contains 14 residues. V lost 0 bases and J lost 5, with 11 bases in between. The germline V gene has CDR1 KGHSY and CDR2 FQNENV. Here the CDR3 DNA reads TGTGCCAGCAGCCAATCCAGGGGTGGGGACGAGCAGTACTTC. This encodes CASSQSRGGDEQYF. The full variable domain, with the rest looked up from reference TRBV16 and TRBJ2-7, is GEEVAQTPKHLVRGEGQKAKLYCAPIKGHSYVFWYQQVLKNEFKFLISFQNENVFDETGMPKERFSAKCLPNSPCSLEIQATKLEDSAVYFCASSQSRGGDEQYFGPGTRLTVT.

The chain employs TRBV28 and TRBJ2-7; D is unresolved. Germline V gene data show CDR1 as MDHEN and CDR2 as SYDVKM. The V end was cut by 4 bases, the J end by 2 bases, with 9 bases between. This CDR3 is 13 amino acids long. The CDR3 nucleotides are TGTGCCAGCAGTTCCGACACACCCTACGAGCAGTACTTC. This sequence encodes CASSSDTPYEQYF. The whole variable domain, filled in from reference TRBV28 and TRBJ2-7, reads DVKVTQSSRYLVKRTGEKVFLECVQDMDHENMFWYRQDPGLGLRLIYFSYDVKMKEKGDIPEGYSVSREKKERFSLILESASTNQTSMYLCASSSDTPYEQYFGPGTRLTVT.

This clone appeared once. This chain joins TRBV5-6 and TRBJ1-1, with D tentatively TRBD1 (5 bases). The CDR3 length is 14 residues. CDR1 and CDR2 (germline): SGHDT, YYEEEE. Trimming shortened V by 0 bases and J by 5 bases, and 11 bases separated the two germline ends. The CDR3 nucleotides are TGTGCCAGCAGCTTGGTAGACAGAGGTACTGAAGCTTTCTTT. It encodes CASSLVDRGTEAFF.

The chain has TRBV3-1 (or the pseudogene TRBV3-2) and TRBJ1-2; 7 bases map to TRBD1. CDR1 LGHDT and CDR2 YNNKEL come from the germline V gene (reference sequence). CDR3 length equals 15 residues. With V trimmed by 1 base and J by 2 bases, 4 bases remained unmatched. CDR3 loop: CASSQGRGQNYGYTF. As DNA, the CDR3 is TGTGCCAGCAGCCAAGGGAGGGGGCAAAACTATGGCTACACCTTC.

J is TRBJ1-2 and V is TRBV4-3; TRBD1 agrees at 9 bases. There are 16 residues in the CDR3. V was pared by 0 bases and J by 3 bases, with 5 bases of the junction left unmatched. CDR1 and CDR2 (germline): LGHNA, YSLEER. The CDR3 DNA sequence: TGCGCCAGCAGCCAAGATAAGACAGGGGGTGACTATGGCTACACCTTC. This encodes CASSQDKTGGDYGYTF.